This TCR beta chain was identified during a study of OX40 agonist ivuxolimab in advanced cancers. Broader study findings: The study observed clonal expansion of CD4+ and CD8+ blood T cells by week 6 at 0.1 to 3.0 mg/kg. The investigators did not determine what antigen specificity the expanded peripheral T cells had.

The investigators sampled blood at baseline, at cycle 4 day 1, and at cycle 7 day 1. The protocol was immunoSEQ multiplex PCR, while the TCRdb copy is restricted to in-frame clones and leaves out a portion. In the table there are tens of thousands of clones, about four fifths of which are singletons. Concerning this clone: The antigen is not known.

Sequencing was performed on CD4+ or CD8+ T cells sorted from blood, taken in a trial of the OX40 agonist ivuxolimab. The receptor's source is an adult with an advanced solid tumor such as melanoma, head and neck, liver or kidney cancer.

The CDR3 DNA reads TGTGCCAGCAGTGAAGTTATAGGTTCCGTTCTCGGTGGCTACACCTTC. The encoded protein is CASSEVIGSVLGGYTF. The rearrangement joins TRBV6-1 to TRBJ1-2; no reliable D call. The CDR3 spans 16 residues. Germline CDR1 and CDR2: MNHNS and SASEGT. V lost 1 base, J lost 7 bases, and 19 bases lay in between.